A single T cell receptor beta chain is shown here with its context. Antigen specificity is unknown. This sample was included in a study of vaccination effects on CD4 cells after COVID-19. The CDR3 extends over 15 amino acids. Germline loops: CDR1 SGHAT, CDR2 FQNNGV. Trimming removed 1 base at V and 5 bases at J, with 11 bases between. Repertoires were generated with immunoSEQ multiplex PCR, while TCRdb's copy carries only in-frame clones and drops some. Here the sample spans 40,000 to 45,000 clones, 77% being singletons. In the ViraFEST assay, antigen-specific CD4+ clonotypes were identified by expansion after peptide-pool stimulation. CD4+ T cell isolation took place after 10 days of culture. Nucleocapsid antibodies were negative in the vaccine recipients, who had never had SARS-CoV-2 infection. The authors replaced half the medium with IL-2 medium on days 3 and 7.

The clonotype originates from a human donor who received a COVID-19 vaccine. This material consisted of CD4+ T cells from PBMCs cultured with HCoV-NL63 spike peptides, taken before COVID-19 vaccination. This rearrangement joins TRBV11-2 to TRBJ2-2; D not resolved. The CDR3 reads CASSLAYTTTGELFF. The DNA for the CDR3 is TGTGCCAGCAGCTTAGCGTACACCACAACCGGGGAGCTGTTTTTT. The full variable domain, with the rest looked up from reference TRBV11-2 and TRBJ2-2, is EAGVAQSPRYKIIEKRQSVAFWCNPISGHATLYWYQQILGQGPKLLIQFQNNGVVDDSQLPKDRFSAERLKGVDSTLKIQPAKLEDSAVYLCASSLAYTTTGELFFGEGSRLTVL.